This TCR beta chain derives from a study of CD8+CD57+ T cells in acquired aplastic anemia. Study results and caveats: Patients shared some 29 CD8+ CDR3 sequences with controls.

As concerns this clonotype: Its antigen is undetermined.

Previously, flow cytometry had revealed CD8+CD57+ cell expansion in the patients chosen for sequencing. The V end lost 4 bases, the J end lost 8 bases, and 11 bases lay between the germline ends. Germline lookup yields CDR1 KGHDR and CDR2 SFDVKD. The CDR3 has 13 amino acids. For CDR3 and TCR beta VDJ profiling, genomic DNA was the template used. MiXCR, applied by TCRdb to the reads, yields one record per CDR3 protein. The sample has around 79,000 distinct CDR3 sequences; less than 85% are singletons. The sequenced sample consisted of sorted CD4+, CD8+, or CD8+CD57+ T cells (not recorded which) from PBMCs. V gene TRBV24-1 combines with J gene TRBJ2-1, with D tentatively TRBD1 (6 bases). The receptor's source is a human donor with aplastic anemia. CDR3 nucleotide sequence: TGTGCCACCAGTGACCCTCAGGGGTATGAGCAGTTCTTC. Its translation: CATSDPQGYEQFF.